The source of this T cell receptor (beta chain) is a study of blood T cell repertoires in COVID-19. Background on the study: Collection of acute and convalescent COVID-19 samples took place in the United States, Italy and Spain. PBMCs, B-cell-depleted T cells, or T cells provided the cDNA or gDNA that made up the material.

A Seattle source enrolled patients during active infection and followed them longitudinally. As handled by the study authors: Amplifying reference gene primers gave estimates of nucleated cell counts. Using immunoSEQ multiplex PCR, the repertoire was profiled, and TCRdb retains in-frame clones only, with some absent. From that table come the V and J calls and clone size; the DNA was used to work out D and trimming. Of fewer than 300,000 clones listed, approximately 90% are singletons. The receptor comes from a woman in her twenties or thirties with COVID-19, enrolled during active disease. The specimen sequenced was peripheral blood.

DNA for the CDR3: TGTGCCAGTTTTACAGACTATGGCTACACCTTC. Its protein is CASFTDYGYTF. V is TRBV19 and J is TRBJ1-2; no definite D call. Trimming stripped 8 bases from V and 3 bases from J, with 7 bases between. This CDR3 has 11 residues. Per the germline V gene, CDR1 is LNHDA and CDR2 is SQIVND (reference sequence).